These T cell receptor beta chains were read from a single sample in a study of cytomegalovirus exposure and HLA in healthy donors. Sequencing used immunoSEQ multiplex PCR; TCRdb keeps in-frame clones, though not all of them. The sample lists about 140,000 clones; 80% were seen once. What was sequenced was PBMCs. These receptors all stem from a man between 25 and 39 years old in good health and CMV-seronegative. The CDR3 runs from the conserved cysteine through the conserved F or W.

v_gene	j_gene	CDR3aa
TRBV7-9	TRBJ2-5	CASSTGLAGAGETQYF
TRBV18	TRBJ2-1	CASSPTGTGGYNEQFF
TRBV19	TRBJ2-7	CASSLAGMGEQYF
TRBV2	TRBJ2-2	CASSDLLAGTGELFF
TRBV19	TRBJ2-1	CASSIGQGAYNEQFF
TRBV5-4	TRBJ2-3	CASSFSSGISTDTQYF
TRBV30	TRBJ1-6	CAWTQGDNSPLHF
TRBV18	TRBJ2-7	CASSPGPSGTYEQYF
TRBV5-4	TRBJ2-6	CASSLRAGAGANVLTF
TRBV2	TRBJ2-2	CASRARTSPAGELFF
TRBV28	TRBJ2-7	CASSTPGQGSYEQYF
TRBV5-1	TRBJ2-2	CASSLTGASGELFF
TRBV28	TRBJ2-7	CASSPPGGHEQYF
TRBV28	TRBJ2-1	CASRDDRLKQFF
TRBV27	TRBJ2-1	CASSHREGRNEQFF
TRBV9	TRBJ1-2	CASSVAPTGYYGYTF
TRBV28	TRBJ1-2	CASFSEGTYGYTF
TRBV11-3	TRBJ2-7	CASSLGAGGNEQYF
TRBV7-9	TRBJ2-1	CASSLGQGNEQFF